The rows below give T cell receptor beta chains drawn from one sample of a study of tissue T cells after allogeneic stem cell transplantation. TCRdb's table, derived via immunoSEQ multiplex PCR, lists solely in-frame clones and lacks some. The profile shows tens of thousands of clones, more than 60% of them singletons. The sequencing here drew on tissue from the ileum, taken at autopsy. All receptors come from a female donor at least 60 years old with lung cancer. Each CDR3 is given with its conserved first and last residue. Fields, in order: CDR3 protein, CDR3 DNA, J gene, D gene, clone size, V gene. The D gene is left open where the match is weak. The size field is filled for only some rows; it gives once, few, many or a size class.

CDR3 protein: CASSTRQGARYEQYF
CDR3 DNA: TGTGCCAGCAGCACTCGTCAGGGGGCCCGCTACGAGCAGTACTTC
J gene: TRBJ2-7
D gene: TRBD1
clone size: -
V gene: TRBV7-2

CDR3 protein: CASSPRRGNNQPQHF
CDR3 DNA: TGTGCCAGCAGCCCGCGGCGGGGGAACAATCAGCCCCAGCATTTT
J gene: TRBJ1-5
D gene: -
clone size: -
V gene: TRBV27

CDR3 protein: CSARGGTGNEKLFF
CDR3 DNA: TGCAGCGCGAGGGGGGGGACAGGGAATGAAAAACTGTTTTTT
J gene: TRBJ1-4
D gene: TRBD1
clone size: -
V gene: TRBV29-1

CDR3 protein: CASSSTRGKQPQHF
CDR3 DNA: TGTGCCAGCAGCTCAACCCGGGGAAAACAGCCCCAGCATTTT
J gene: TRBJ1-5
D gene: -
clone size: few
V gene: TRBV7-9

CDR3 protein: CASSPAGQGVFF
CDR3 DNA: TGTGCCAGCAGCCCAGCGGGGCAGGGAGTTTTTTTT
J gene: TRBJ2-3
D gene: TRBD2
clone size: -
V gene: TRBV7-8

CDR3 protein: CASTRDGNTEAFF
CDR3 DNA: TGCGCCAGCACTCGGGACGGTAACACTGAAGCTTTCTTT
J gene: TRBJ1-1
D gene: -
clone size: -
V gene: TRBV10-2

CDR3 protein: CASSLDPGSNEQFF
CDR3 DNA: TGTGCCAGCAGCTTAGATCCAGGCAGCAATGAGCAGTTCTTC
J gene: TRBJ2-1
D gene: -
clone size: once
V gene: TRBV11-3

CDR3 protein: CASSNRDTNTGELFF
CDR3 DNA: TGTGCCAGCAGCAACCGGGACACGAACACCGGGGAGCTGTTTTTT
J gene: TRBJ2-2
D gene: -
clone size: -
V gene: TRBV21-1

CDR3 protein: CASKPGDANTGELFF
CDR3 DNA: TGCGCCAGCAAACCCGGGGACGCGAACACCGGGGAGCTGTTTTTT
J gene: TRBJ2-2
D gene: -
clone size: -
V gene: TRBV5-1

CDR3 protein: CASGRMGQGGETQYF
CDR3 DNA: TGTGCCAGCGGACGCATGGGACAGGGGGGAGAGACCCAGTACTTC
J gene: TRBJ2-5
D gene: TRBD1
clone size: few
V gene: TRBV2

CDR3 protein: CATSIRGFGGNTIYF
CDR3 DNA: TGTGCCACCAGCATAAGGGGTTTTGGAGGAAACACCATATATTTT
J gene: TRBJ1-3
D gene: -
clone size: large
V gene: TRBV15

CDR3 protein: CASSVRGIRQETQYF
CDR3 DNA: TGTGCCAGCAGTGTGAGGGGGATAAGACAAGAGACCCAGTACTTC
J gene: TRBJ2-5
D gene: -
clone size: -
V gene: TRBV2

CDR3 protein: CASSPDRKNTGELFF
CDR3 DNA: TGTGCCAGCTCACCGGACAGAAAGAACACCGGGGAGCTGTTTTTT
J gene: TRBJ2-2
D gene: -
clone size: -
V gene: TRBV18

CDR3 protein: CASSEEGPMKEGYTF
CDR3 DNA: TGTGCCAGCAGTGAAGAGGGACCAATGAAAGAGGGCTACACCTTC
J gene: TRBJ1-2
D gene: -
clone size: -
V gene: TRBV2

CDR3 protein: CASGDLQGYEQYF
CDR3 DNA: TGTGCCAGCGGGGACTTACAGGGCTACGAGCAGTACTTC
J gene: TRBJ2-7
D gene: -
clone size: -
V gene: TRBV2

CDR3 protein: CASSQAGTFGGANVLTF
CDR3 DNA: TGTGCCAGCAGCCAAGCGGGCACGTTTGGTGGGGCCAACGTCCTGACTTTC
J gene: TRBJ2-6
D gene: -
clone size: -
V gene: TRBV3-1/TRBV3-2

CDR3 protein: CASSLEVGSNSPLHF
CDR3 DNA: TGTGCCAGCAGCTTAGAAGTCGGGTCTAATTCACCCCTCCACTTT
J gene: TRBJ1-6
D gene: -
clone size: -
V gene: TRBV7-9

CDR3 protein: CASSLWGGQSNQPQHF
CDR3 DNA: TGTGCCAGCAGTTTATGGGGGGGACAGAGCAATCAGCCCCAGCATTTT
J gene: TRBJ1-5
D gene: TRBD1
clone size: -
V gene: TRBV27

CDR3 protein: CASSSGLLLTAYEQYF
CDR3 DNA: TGTGCCAGCAGTTCGGGACTCCTCCTAACCGCCTACGAGCAGTACTTC
J gene: TRBJ2-7
D gene: -
clone size: -
V gene: TRBV6-5

CDR3 protein: CASSFQGQQETQYF
CDR3 DNA: TGCGCCAGCAGCTTTCAAGGGCAACAAGAGACCCAGTACTTC
J gene: TRBJ2-5
D gene: -
clone size: -
V gene: TRBV5-1

CDR3 protein: CASSPSGGARYEQYF
CDR3 DNA: TGTGCCAGCAGCCCCTCAGGGGGGGCTAGGTACGAGCAGTACTTC
J gene: TRBJ2-7
D gene: -
clone size: -
V gene: TRBV7-9

CDR3 protein: CASSPFGATNEKLFF
CDR3 DNA: TGTGCCAGCTCGCCCTTTGGAGCAACTAATGAAAAACTGTTTTTT
J gene: TRBJ1-4
D gene: -
clone size: once
V gene: TRBV18

CDR3 protein: CAWSQPGRRGGEQFF
CDR3 DNA: TGTGCCTGGAGTCAGCCTGGGCGCAGGGGCGGTGAGCAGTTCTTC
J gene: TRBJ2-1
D gene: -
clone size: -
V gene: TRBV30

CDR3 protein: CSTLRGIGNTEAFF
CDR3 DNA: TGCAGCACCTTGAGAGGGATTGGGAACACTGAAGCTTTCTTT
J gene: TRBJ1-1
D gene: -
clone size: once
V gene: TRBV29-1

CDR3 protein: CASSLDRRVSYNEQFF
CDR3 DNA: TGTGCCAGCAGCTTAGATCGACGGGTCTCCTACAATGAGCAGTTCTTC
J gene: TRBJ2-1
D gene: -
clone size: -
V gene: TRBV11-2

CDR3 protein: CASSSRLQGPNYGYTF
CDR3 DNA: TGTGCCAGCAGTTCCCGTCTACAGGGCCCTAACTATGGCTACACCTTC
J gene: TRBJ1-2
D gene: -
clone size: -
V gene: TRBV27

CDR3 protein: CASSFPGYGYTF
CDR3 DNA: TGTGCCAGCAGCTTTCCAGGGTATGGCTACACCTTC
J gene: TRBJ1-2
D gene: -
clone size: -
V gene: TRBV7-9

CDR3 protein: CASSYSRKNTEAFF
CDR3 DNA: TGTGCCAGCAGTTACTCCAGGAAGAACACTGAAGCTTTCTTT
J gene: TRBJ1-1
D gene: -
clone size: -
V gene: TRBV6-5

CDR3 protein: CASSLGTLARGYEQYF
CDR3 DNA: TGCGCCAGCAGCTTGGGCACCCTTGCCAGGGGATACGAGCAGTACTTC
J gene: TRBJ2-7
D gene: -
clone size: -
V gene: TRBV5-1

CDR3 protein: CASSYGRTGSTEAFF
CDR3 DNA: TGTGCCAGCAGTTACGGGAGGACAGGGAGCACTGAAGCTTTCTTT
J gene: TRBJ1-1
D gene: TRBD1
clone size: -
V gene: TRBV6-5

CDR3 protein: CAPGANVLTF
CDR3 DNA: TGTGCTCCCGGGGCCAACGTCCTGACTTTC
J gene: TRBJ2-6
D gene: -
clone size: -
V gene: TRBV3-1/TRBV3-2

CDR3 protein: CASSLVYGEETQYF
CDR3 DNA: TGCGCCAGCAGCTTGGTATACGGGGAAGAGACCCAGTACTTC
J gene: TRBJ2-5
D gene: -
clone size: once
V gene: TRBV5-1

CDR3 protein: CASSLHQGQLNTEAFF
CDR3 DNA: TGCGCCAGCAGCCTACACCAGGGACAGCTGAACACTGAAGCTTTCTTT
J gene: TRBJ1-1
D gene: TRBD1
clone size: -
V gene: TRBV5-1

CDR3 protein: CATSETGLAGVRDGELFF
CDR3 DNA: TGTGCCACCAGTGAAACTGGACTAGCGGGAGTCCGGGACGGGGAGCTGTTTTTT
J gene: TRBJ2-2
D gene: TRBD2
clone size: -
V gene: TRBV24-1

CDR3 protein: CASSWGDTQYF
CDR3 DNA: TGTGCCAGCAGTTGGGGAGATACGCAGTATTTT
J gene: TRBJ2-3
D gene: -
clone size: -
V gene: TRBV6-2/TRBV6-3

CDR3 protein: CASSLRGETQYF
CDR3 DNA: TGTGCCAGCAGCTTACGGGGAGAGACCCAGTACTTC
J gene: TRBJ2-5
D gene: -
clone size: -
V gene: TRBV13

CDR3 protein: CATSREIQGEDQPQHF
CDR3 DNA: TGTGCCACCAGCAGAGAGATACAGGGGGAGGATCAGCCCCAGCATTTT
J gene: TRBJ1-5
D gene: TRBD1
clone size: once
V gene: TRBV15

CDR3 protein: CASSYSRSNEQFF
CDR3 DNA: TGTGCCAGCAGTTACAGCCGTTCGAATGAGCAGTTCTTC
J gene: TRBJ2-1
D gene: -
clone size: -
V gene: TRBV6-5

CDR3 protein: CASSPGSYEQYF
CDR3 DNA: TGTGCCAGCTCACCCGGGAGCTACGAGCAGTACTTC
J gene: TRBJ2-7
D gene: -
clone size: -
V gene: TRBV18

CDR3 protein: CASSPSSSYEQYF
CDR3 DNA: TGTGCCAGCTCACCAAGCAGCTCCTACGAGCAGTACTTC
J gene: TRBJ2-7
D gene: -
clone size: -
V gene: TRBV18

CDR3 protein: CASSLGQGPAQPQHF
CDR3 DNA: TGTGCCAGCAGCCTGGGACAGGGTCCGGCCCAGCCCCAGCATTTT
J gene: TRBJ1-5
D gene: TRBD1
clone size: few
V gene: TRBV6-6

CDR3 protein: CSADETNTGELFF
CDR3 DNA: TGCAGCGCGGACGAGACGAACACCGGGGAGCTGTTTTTT
J gene: TRBJ2-2
D gene: -
clone size: -
V gene: TRBV29-1

CDR3 protein: CASSDSYQETQYF
CDR3 DNA: TGTGCCAGCAGTGACAGTTACCAAGAGACCCAGTACTTC
J gene: TRBJ2-5
D gene: -
clone size: few
V gene: TRBV28

CDR3 protein: CATVQGASNYGYTF
CDR3 DNA: TGTGCCACCGTACAGGGGGCATCTAACTATGGCTACACCTTC
J gene: TRBJ1-2
D gene: TRBD1
clone size: -
V gene: TRBV5-4

CDR3 protein: CASKTRTSGIIAYNEQFF
CDR3 DNA: TGTGCCAGCAAGACCCGGACTAGCGGGATCATAGCCTACAATGAGCAGTTCTTC
J gene: TRBJ2-1
D gene: TRBD2
clone size: -
V gene: TRBV5-6

CDR3 protein: CSALRGTEAFF
CDR3 DNA: TGCAGTGCCCTGAGGGGGACTGAAGCTTTCTTT
J gene: TRBJ1-1
D gene: -
clone size: -
V gene: TRBV20-1

CDR3 protein: CASRPTRTDTQYF
CDR3 DNA: TGTGCCAGCAGACCCACCCGCACAGATACGCAGTATTTT
J gene: TRBJ2-3
D gene: -
clone size: -
V gene: TRBV2

CDR3 protein: CASSLRQGRRSYNEQFF
CDR3 DNA: TGTGCCAGCAGCTTAAGACAGGGCAGAAGAAGCTACAATGAGCAGTTCTTC
J gene: TRBJ2-1
D gene: TRBD1
clone size: once
V gene: TRBV7-2

CDR3 protein: CASSQRLAGVSDTQYF
CDR3 DNA: TGTGCCAGCAGCCAACGGCTAGCGGGAGTTAGCGATACGCAGTATTTT
J gene: TRBJ2-3
D gene: TRBD2
clone size: -
V gene: TRBV3-1/TRBV3-2

CDR3 protein: CASSLGGQGNYGYTF
CDR3 DNA: TGTGCCAGCAGCTTGGGCGGACAGGGAAACTATGGCTACACCTTC
J gene: TRBJ1-2
D gene: TRBD1
clone size: -
V gene: TRBV5-4

CDR3 protein: CASSQDRRDLQPQHF
CDR3 DNA: TGTGCCAGCAGCCAAGATCGGAGGGACCTTCAGCCCCAGCATTTT
J gene: TRBJ1-5
D gene: -
clone size: -
V gene: TRBV3-1/TRBV3-2

CDR3 protein: CASSLSSGSQETQYF
CDR3 DNA: TGTGCCAGCAGTTTATCCTCGGGGTCCCAAGAGACCCAGTACTTC
J gene: TRBJ2-5
D gene: -
clone size: once
V gene: TRBV27

CDR3 protein: CASSFRGTLPYEQYF
CDR3 DNA: TGTGCCAGCAGCTTCCGCGGGACTCTGCCCTACGAGCAGTACTTC
J gene: TRBJ2-7
D gene: -
clone size: once
V gene: TRBV5-6

CDR3 protein: CASSLGQKETQYF
CDR3 DNA: TGTGCCAGCAGTTTAGGACAGAAGGAGACCCAGTACTTC
J gene: TRBJ2-5
D gene: -
clone size: -
V gene: TRBV12-3/TRBV12-4

CDR3 protein: CASEKRGIQETQYF
CDR3 DNA: TGTGCCAGCGAAAAGAGGGGGATCCAAGAGACCCAGTACTTC
J gene: TRBJ2-5
D gene: -
clone size: -
V gene: TRBV5-6

CDR3 protein: CASSLGWRGDGETQYF
CDR3 DNA: TGTGCCAGCAGCTTAGGATGGAGGGGGGATGGGGAGACCCAGTACTTC
J gene: TRBJ2-5
D gene: -
clone size: -
V gene: TRBV7-8

CDR3 protein: CASSLGPSGSSQETQYF
CDR3 DNA: TGTGCCAGCAGCTTAGGACCGAGCGGGAGCTCCCAAGAGACCCAGTACTTC
J gene: TRBJ2-5
D gene: TRBD2
clone size: few
V gene: TRBV11-2

CDR3 protein: CSVEAGFNEKLFF
CDR3 DNA: TGCAGCGTTGAGGCAGGGTTCAATGAAAAACTGTTTTTT
J gene: TRBJ1-4
D gene: -
clone size: -
V gene: TRBV29-1

CDR3 protein: CARSKRTSGDRTDTQYF
CDR3 DNA: TGTGCCAGAAGCAAACGGACTAGCGGAGATCGCACAGATACGCAGTATTTT
J gene: TRBJ2-3
D gene: -
clone size: once
V gene: TRBV7-5